This passage covers 5 T cell receptor beta chains from one sample sequenced in a study of PD-L1 blockade in urothelial cancer. Generated by immunoSEQ multiplex PCR, the TCRdb table keeps only in-frame clones and is missing some. The sample yields 35,000 to 55,000 clones, roughly 86% seen once. Sequenced material: PBMCs, taken around atezolizumab (anti-PD-L1) treatment. The receptors here all came from a man between 65 and 85 years old with urothelial cancer.

The chain has TRBV2 and TRBJ1-2, with D unresolved. The V end was cut by 7 bases, the J end by 4 bases, with 13 bases between. CDR3 length: 13 residues. Germline assignment: CDR1 SNHLY and CDR2 FYNNEI. The CDR3 DNA reads as TGTGCCAGCATTCTGGCCTTCATCTATGGCTACACCTTC. This translates into CASILAFIYGYTF.

The rearrangement joins TRBV19 to TRBJ2-7; 9 bases fit TRBD1. The CDR3 sequence is 15 residues long. Looked up from germline, CDR1 is LNHDA and CDR2 is SQIVND (reference sequence). Unmatched junction bases numbered 15, after V lost 9 bases and J lost 6 bases. The CDR3 sequence: CASSLGTGIIAEQYF. CDR3 sequence (DNA): TGTGCCAGCTCCCTGGGGACAGGGATTATCGCCGAGCAGTACTTC.

The chain joins TRBV6-6 to TRBJ1-3; 9 bases match TRBD1. J gave up 7 bases and V 7 bases, and 5 bases lay outside the gene matches. This CDR3 is built from 13 residues. Looked up from germline, CDR1 is MNHNY and CDR2 is SVGAGI (reference sequence). The CDR3 region has the DNA TGTGCCAGCAACACAGGGGGCCGGAACACCATATATTTT. Protein: CASNTGGRNTIYF.

The genes are TRBV18 and TRBJ2-1, with D unresolved. Trimming stripped 5 bases from V and 0 bases from J, with 8 bases between. The CDR3 extends over 14 amino acids. Germline V CDR1 and CDR2: KGHSH, LQKENI. The CDR3 is CASSRAYSYNEQFF. For the CDR3, the DNA is TGTGCCAGCTCAAGAGCATACTCCTACAATGAGCAGTTCTTC.

The chain carries TRBV28 and TRBJ1-4, with D unclear. The CDR3 has 13 residues. V lost 6 bases and J 6 bases, leaving 11 bases between the germline ends. CDR1 is MDHEN, CDR2 SYDVKM, per germline. This CDR3 reads CASSRETHEKLFF. As DNA, the CDR3 is TGTGCCAGCAGCCGGGAGACCCATGAAAAACTGTTTTTT. The whole variable domain, filled in from reference TRBV28 and TRBJ1-4, reads DVKVTQSSRYLVKRTGEKVFLECVQDMDHENMFWYRQDPGLGLRLIYFSYDVKMKEKGDIPEGYSVSREKKERFSLILESASTNQTSMYLCASSRETHEKLFFGSGTQLSVL.